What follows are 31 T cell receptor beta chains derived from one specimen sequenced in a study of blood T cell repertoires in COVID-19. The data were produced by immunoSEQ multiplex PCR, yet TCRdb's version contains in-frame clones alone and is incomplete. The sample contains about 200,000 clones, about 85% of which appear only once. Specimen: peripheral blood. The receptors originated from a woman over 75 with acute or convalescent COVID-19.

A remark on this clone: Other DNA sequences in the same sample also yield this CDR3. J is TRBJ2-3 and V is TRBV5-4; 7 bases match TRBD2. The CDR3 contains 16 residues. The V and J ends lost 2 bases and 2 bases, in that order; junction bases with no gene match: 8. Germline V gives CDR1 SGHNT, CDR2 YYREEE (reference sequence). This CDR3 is CASSFLGGGPTDTQYF. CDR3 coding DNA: TGTGCCAGCAGCTTCCTTGGGGGAGGGCCCACAGATACGCAGTATTTT.

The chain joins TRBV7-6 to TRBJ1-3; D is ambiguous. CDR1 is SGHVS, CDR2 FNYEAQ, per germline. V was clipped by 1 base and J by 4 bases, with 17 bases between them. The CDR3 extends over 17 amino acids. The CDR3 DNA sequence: TGTGCCAGCAGCTTAGAATCCGCGGGATCTTACGGAAACACCATATATTTT. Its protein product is CASSLESAGSYGNTIYF. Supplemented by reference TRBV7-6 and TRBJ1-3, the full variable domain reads GAGVSQSPRYKVTKRGQDVALRCDPISGHVSLYWYRQALGQGPEFLTYFNYEAQQDKSGLPNDRFSAERPEGSISTLTIQRTEQRDSAMYRCASSLESAGSYGNTIYFGEGSWLTVV.

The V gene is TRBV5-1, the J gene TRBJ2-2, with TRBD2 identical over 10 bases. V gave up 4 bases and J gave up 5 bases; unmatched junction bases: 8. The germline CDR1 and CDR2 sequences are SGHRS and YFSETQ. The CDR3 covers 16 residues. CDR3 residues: CASSVPGLAYTGELFF. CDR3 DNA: TGCGCCAGCAGCGTACCGGGACTAGCGTATACCGGGGAGCTGTTTTTT.

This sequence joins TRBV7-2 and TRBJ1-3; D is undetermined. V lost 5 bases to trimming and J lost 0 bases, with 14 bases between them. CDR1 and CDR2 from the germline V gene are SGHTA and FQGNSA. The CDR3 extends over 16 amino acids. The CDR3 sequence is CASSGSGRSSGNTIYF. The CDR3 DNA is TGTGCCAGCAGCGGGAGTGGACGGAGCTCTGGAAACACCATATATTTT.

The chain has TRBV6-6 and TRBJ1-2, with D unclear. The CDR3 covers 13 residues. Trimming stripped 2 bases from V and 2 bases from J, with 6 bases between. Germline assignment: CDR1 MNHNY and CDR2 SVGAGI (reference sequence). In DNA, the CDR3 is TGTGCCAGCAGTTACGGAGGGAACTATGGCTACACCTTC. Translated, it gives CASSYGGNYGYTF.

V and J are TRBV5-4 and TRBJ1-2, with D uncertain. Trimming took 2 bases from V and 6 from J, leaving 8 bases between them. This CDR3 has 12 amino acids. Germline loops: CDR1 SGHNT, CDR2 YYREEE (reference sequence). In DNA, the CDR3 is TGTGCCAGCAGCTTCGGTGGTAATGGCTACACCTTC. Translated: CASSFGGNGYTF.

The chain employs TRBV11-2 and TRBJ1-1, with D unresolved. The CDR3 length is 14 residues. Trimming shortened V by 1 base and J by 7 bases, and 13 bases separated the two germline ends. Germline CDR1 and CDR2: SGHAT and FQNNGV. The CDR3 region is CASSLVGPASEAFF. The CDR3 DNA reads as TGTGCCAGCAGCTTAGTTGGGCCTGCCAGTGAAGCTTTCTTT.

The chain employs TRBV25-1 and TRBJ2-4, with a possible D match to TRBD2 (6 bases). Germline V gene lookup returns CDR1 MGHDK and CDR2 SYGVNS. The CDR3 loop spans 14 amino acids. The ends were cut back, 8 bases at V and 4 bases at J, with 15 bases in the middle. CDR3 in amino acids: CASGGSSGKNIQYF. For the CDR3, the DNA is TGTGCCAGCGGAGGGTCCTCCGGGAAAAACATTCAGTACTTC.

The CDR3 loop is CASNKRASAGDEETQYF. CDR3 DNA sequence: TGTGCCAGCAACAAGAGGGCTTCAGCGGGAGATGAAGAGACCCAGTACTTC. V is TRBV5-5 and J is TRBJ2-5, with 8 bases fitting TRBD2. Germline V lookup: CDR1 SGHKS, CDR2 YYEKEE (reference sequence). The CDR3 covers 17 residues. The V segment lost 6 bases and the J segment 3 bases; nucleotides outside the gene matches: 16.

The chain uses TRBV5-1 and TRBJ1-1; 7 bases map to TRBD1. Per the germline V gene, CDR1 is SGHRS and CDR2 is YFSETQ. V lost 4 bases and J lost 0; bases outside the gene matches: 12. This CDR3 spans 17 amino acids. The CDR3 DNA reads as TGCGCCAGCAGCACGGGGGACAGCGCTTTTTTGAACACTGAAGCTTTCTTT. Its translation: CASSTGDSAFLNTEAFF.

For the CDR3, the DNA is TGTGCCAGCAGCTTAATCCAGCGGCAAGAGACCCAGTACTTC. Protein: CASSLIQRQETQYF. The chain joins TRBV7-9 to TRBJ2-5; a weak D match, TRBD2 (5 bases). Germline CDR1 is SEHNR and CDR2 is FQNEAQ (reference sequence). Deletions cut 2 bases from V and 2 bases from J, with 9 bases between. This CDR3 contains 14 residues.

CDR3: CSVAQINTEAFF. The CDR3 nucleotides are TGCAGCGTTGCACAGATCAACACTGAAGCTTTCTTT. The V gene is TRBV29-1, the J gene TRBJ1-1; no definite D call. Trimming took 4 bases from V and 2 from J, leaving 8 bases between them. This CDR3 spans 12 amino acids. Germline CDR1 is SQVTM and CDR2 is ANQGSEA. The whole variable domain, remainder taken from reference TRBV29-1 and TRBJ1-1, is SAVISQKPSRDICQRGTSLTIQCQVDSQVTMMFWYRQQPGQSLTLIATANQGSEATYESGFVIDKFPISRPNLTFSTLTVSNMSPEDSSIYLCSVAQINTEAFFGQGTRLTVV.

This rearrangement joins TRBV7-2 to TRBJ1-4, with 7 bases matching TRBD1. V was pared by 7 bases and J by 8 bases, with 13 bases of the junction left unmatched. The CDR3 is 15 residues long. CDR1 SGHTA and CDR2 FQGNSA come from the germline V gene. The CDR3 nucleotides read TGTGCCAGCACCTCTTGGGGACAGAGAGAGGAAAAACTGTTTTTT. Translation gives CASTSWGQREEKLFF.

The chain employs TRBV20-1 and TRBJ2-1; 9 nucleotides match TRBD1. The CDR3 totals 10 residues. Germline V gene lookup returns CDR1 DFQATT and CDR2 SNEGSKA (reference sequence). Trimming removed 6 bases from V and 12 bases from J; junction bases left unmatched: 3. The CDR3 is CSAETGGQFF. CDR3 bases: TGCAGTGCCGAGACAGGGGGGCAGTTCTTC.

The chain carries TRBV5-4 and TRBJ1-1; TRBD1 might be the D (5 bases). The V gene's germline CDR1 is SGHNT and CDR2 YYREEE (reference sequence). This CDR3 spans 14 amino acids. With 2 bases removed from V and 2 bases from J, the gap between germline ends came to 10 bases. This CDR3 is CASSFGGINTEAFF. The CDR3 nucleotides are TGTGCCAGCAGCTTCGGGGGAATTAACACTGAAGCTTTCTTT.

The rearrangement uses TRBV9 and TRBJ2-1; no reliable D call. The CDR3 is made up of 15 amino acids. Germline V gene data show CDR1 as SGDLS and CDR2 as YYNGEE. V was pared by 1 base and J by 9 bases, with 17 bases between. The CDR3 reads CASSVTPSSYREQFF. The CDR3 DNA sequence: TGTGCCAGCAGCGTAACCCCGAGTAGTTATCGTGAGCAGTTCTTC.

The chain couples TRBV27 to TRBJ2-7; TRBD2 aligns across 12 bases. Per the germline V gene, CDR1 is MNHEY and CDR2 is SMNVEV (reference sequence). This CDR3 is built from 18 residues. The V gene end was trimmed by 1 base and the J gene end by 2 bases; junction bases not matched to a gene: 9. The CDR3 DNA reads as TGTGCCAGCAGTTTATTCCCTCGGCTAGCGGGAGGGGCCTACGAGCAGTACTTC. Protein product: CASSLFPRLAGGAYEQYF.

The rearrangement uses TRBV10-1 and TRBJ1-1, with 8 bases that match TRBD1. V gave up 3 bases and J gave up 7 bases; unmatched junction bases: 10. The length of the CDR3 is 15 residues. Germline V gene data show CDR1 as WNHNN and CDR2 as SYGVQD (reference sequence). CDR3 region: CASSDPSRGRSEAFF. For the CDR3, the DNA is TGCGCCAGCAGTGATCCTAGCAGGGGGCGAAGTGAAGCTTTCTTT.

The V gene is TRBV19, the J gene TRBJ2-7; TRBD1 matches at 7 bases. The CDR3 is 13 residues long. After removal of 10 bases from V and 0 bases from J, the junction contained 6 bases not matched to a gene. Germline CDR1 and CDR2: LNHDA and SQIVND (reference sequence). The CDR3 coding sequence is TGTGCCAAAGGACAGGTGAGCTCCTACGAGCAGTACTTC. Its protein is CAKGQVSSYEQYF.

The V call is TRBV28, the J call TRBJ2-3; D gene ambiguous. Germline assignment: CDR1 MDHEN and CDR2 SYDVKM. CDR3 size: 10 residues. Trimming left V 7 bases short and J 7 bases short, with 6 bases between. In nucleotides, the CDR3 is TGTGCCAGCAAAGCGAATACGCAGTATTTT. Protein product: CASKANTQYF.

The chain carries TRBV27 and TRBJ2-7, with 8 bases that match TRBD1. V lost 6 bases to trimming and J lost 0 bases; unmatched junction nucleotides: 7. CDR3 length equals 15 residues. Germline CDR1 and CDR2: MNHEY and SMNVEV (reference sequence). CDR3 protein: CASRPWDRHSYEQYF. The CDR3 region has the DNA TGTGCCAGCAGACCGTGGGACAGGCACTCCTACGAGCAGTACTTC.

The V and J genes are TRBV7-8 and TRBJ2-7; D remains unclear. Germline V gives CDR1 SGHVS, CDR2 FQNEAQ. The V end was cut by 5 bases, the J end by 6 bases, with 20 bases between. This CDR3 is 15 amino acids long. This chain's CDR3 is CASSPFTLIPGEQYF. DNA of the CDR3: TGTGCCAGCAGCCCATTTACCTTAATTCCCGGCGAGCAGTACTTC.

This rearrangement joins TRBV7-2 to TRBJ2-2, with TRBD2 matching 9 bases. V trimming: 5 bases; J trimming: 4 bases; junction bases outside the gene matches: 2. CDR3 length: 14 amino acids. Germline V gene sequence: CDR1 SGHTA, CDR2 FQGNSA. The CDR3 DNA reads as TGTGCCAGCAGCCCGGGACTAGCCACCGGGGAGCTGTTTTTT. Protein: CASSPGLATGELFF.

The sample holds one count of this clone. The CDR3 bases are TGTGCCACCAGTGATTTCGGAGGTTACGAGCAGTACTTC. It translates to CATSDFGGYEQYF. V and J are TRBV24-1 and TRBJ2-7, with D maybe TRBD2 (5 bases). Per the germline V gene, CDR1 is KGHDR and CDR2 is SFDVKD. V dropped 1 base and J dropped 4 bases, with 7 bases sitting between them. The CDR3 covers 13 residues.

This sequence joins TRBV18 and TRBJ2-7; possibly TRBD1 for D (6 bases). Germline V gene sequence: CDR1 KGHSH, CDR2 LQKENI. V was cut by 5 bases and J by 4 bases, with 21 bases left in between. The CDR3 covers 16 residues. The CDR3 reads CASSSAQGNSYYEQYF. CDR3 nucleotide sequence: TGTGCCAGCTCATCGGCCCAGGGGAACAGTTATTACGAGCAGTACTTC.

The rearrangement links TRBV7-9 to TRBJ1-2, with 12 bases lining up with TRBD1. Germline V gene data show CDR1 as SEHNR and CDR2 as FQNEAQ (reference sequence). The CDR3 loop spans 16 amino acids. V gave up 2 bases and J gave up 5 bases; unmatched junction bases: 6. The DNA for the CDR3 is TGTGCCAGCAGCTTATTAGTGGGACAGGGGGCTTATGGCTACACCTTC. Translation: CASSLLVGQGAYGYTF.

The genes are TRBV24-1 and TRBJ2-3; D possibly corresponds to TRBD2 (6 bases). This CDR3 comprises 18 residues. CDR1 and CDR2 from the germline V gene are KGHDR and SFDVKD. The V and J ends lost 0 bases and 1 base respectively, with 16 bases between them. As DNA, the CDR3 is TGTGCCACCAGTGATTTGGCGAGGAGGGACGGAGGCACAGATACGCAGTATTTT. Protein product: CATSDLARRDGGTDTQYF.

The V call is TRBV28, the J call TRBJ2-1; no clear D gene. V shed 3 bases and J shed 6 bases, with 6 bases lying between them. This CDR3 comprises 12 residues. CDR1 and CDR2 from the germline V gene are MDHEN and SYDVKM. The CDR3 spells CASSFRGNEQFF. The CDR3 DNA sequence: TGTGCCAGCAGTTTCCGAGGCAATGAGCAGTTCTTC.

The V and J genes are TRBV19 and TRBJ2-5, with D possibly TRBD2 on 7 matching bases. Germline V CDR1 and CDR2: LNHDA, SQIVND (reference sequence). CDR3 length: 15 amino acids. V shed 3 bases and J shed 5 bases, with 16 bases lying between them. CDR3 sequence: CASSIRGRGSETQYF. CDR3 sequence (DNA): TGTGCCAGTAGTATCAGGGGACGCGGGAGCGAGACCCAGTACTTC.

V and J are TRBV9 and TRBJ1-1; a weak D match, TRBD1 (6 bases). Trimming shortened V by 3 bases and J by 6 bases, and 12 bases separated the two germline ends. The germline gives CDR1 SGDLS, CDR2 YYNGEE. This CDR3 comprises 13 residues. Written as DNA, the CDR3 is TGTGCCAGCAGCGAAGGACAGTGGCCTGAAGCTTTCTTT. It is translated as CASSEGQWPEAFF.

CDR3 nucleotides: TGTGCCAGCAGTGCTAGCGGTGGTGGGTGGTTGACCCAGTACTTC. Translation: CASSASGGGWLTQYF. This chain connects TRBV6-2 or TRBV6-3 to TRBJ2-5; 7 bases line up with TRBD2. Germline-derived CDR1 and CDR2 are MNHEY and SVGEGT. The junction had 13 bases not matched to a gene; V was cut back by 5 bases and J by 7 bases. The CDR3 runs 15 residues.